This TCR beta chain was sequenced for a study of T cell responses to AZD1222 COVID-19 vaccine. On this clone: The antigen remains undetermined.

Points from the study as a whole: Only 5 to 7 AZD1222 recipients tested seropositive at baseline. Nearly half of spike-specific TCRs reportedly target variant regions that are unmutated in the B.1.351 and B.1.1.7 variants.

TCRdb keeps only in-frame clones here, not all; method: immunoSEQ multiplex PCR. The sample carries about 69,000 clones, less than 90% recorded once. Material: peripheral blood, obtained 28 days after the second AZD1222 dose. The sequence came from an adult who received the AZD1222 COVID-19 vaccine.

CDR3 residues: CASSREGFKPQHF. CDR3 DNA sequence: TGTGCCAGCAGCCGGGAGGGATTTAAGCCCCAGCATTTT. The chain joins TRBV5-6 to TRBJ1-5; D is undetermined. Germline V CDR1 and CDR2: SGHDT, YYEEEE. This CDR3 contains 13 residues. Trimming took off 4 bases at V and 8 bases at J, with 13 bases between the two ends.